Following are 7 T cell receptor beta chains from one sample sequenced in a study of memory CD4+ T cells and cytomegalovirus serostatus. Libraries were prepared by immunoSEQ multiplex PCR; TCRdb keeps only in-frame clonotypes and omits some of them. The sample carries roughly 86,000 clones, 80% recorded once. Single viable CD3+CD4+CD8-CD45RO+ cells were sorted as the memory CD4+ T cells. The source material was memory CD4+ T cells from blood. These receptors were taken from an adult in good health and CMV-seropositive.

The rearrangement uses TRBV4-1 and TRBJ2-5, with 9 bases lining up with TRBD2. CDR1 is MGHRA and CDR2 is YSYEKL in the germline V gene. CDR3 length equals 16 residues. J gave up 5 bases and V 1 base, and 8 bases lay outside the gene matches. In DNA, the CDR3 is TGCGCCAGCAGCCAAGGGGCTAGCGGGAATGGCGAGACCCAGTACTTC. Encoded protein: CASSQGASGNGETQYF.

The V call is TRBV9, the J call TRBJ2-1; TRBD2 is a possible D gene (6 bases). Trimming removed 3 bases at V and 10 bases at J, with 11 bases between. The CDR3 consists of 12 residues. Germline V lookup: CDR1 SGDLS, CDR2 YYNGEE. The CDR3 loop reads CASSETSTEQFF. The CDR3 nucleotides are TGTGCCAGCAGCGAGACTAGTACAGAGCAGTTCTTC.

V and J are TRBV11-2 and TRBJ1-3; tentatively, D is TRBD1 (5 bases). The CDR3 contains 15 residues. Per germline, CDR1 SGHAT and CDR2 FQNNGV. Trimming left V 5 bases short and J 0 bases short, with 11 bases between. In nucleotides, the CDR3 is TGTGCCAGCAGCCCCCGCACAGGCTCTGGAAACACCATATATTTT. As protein: CASSPRTGSGNTIYF.

The V and J genes are TRBV28 and TRBJ2-1; a weak D match, TRBD2 (5 bases). CDR1 is MDHEN and CDR2 is SYDVKM in the germline V gene. The CDR3 extends over 15 amino acids. Deletions cut 5 bases from V and 4 bases from J, with 15 bases between. In DNA, the CDR3 is TGTGCCAGCAGTGATCAGCGGAAAGCGTACAATGAGCAGTTCTTC. This encodes CASSDQRKAYNEQFF.

This rearrangement joins TRBV28 to TRBJ1-4; possible D gene TRBD1, 5 bases. CDR1 and CDR2 (germline): MDHEN, SYDVKM. The CDR3 runs to 15 residues. Deletions cut 3 bases from V and 3 bases from J, with 11 bases between. The CDR3 sequence: CASSFGGRANEKLFF. In DNA form, the CDR3 reads TGTGCCAGCAGTTTCGGGGGGAGGGCTAATGAAAAACTGTTTTTT. Combining the CDR3 with reference TRBV28 and TRBJ1-4 gives the whole variable domain DVKVTQSSRYLVKRTGEKVFLECVQDMDHENMFWYRQDPGLGLRLIYFSYDVKMKEKGDIPEGYSVSREKKERFSLILESASTNQTSMYLCASSFGGRANEKLFFGSGTQLSVL.

This chain uses TRBV5-1 with TRBJ2-3, with D uncertain. Trimming left V 0 bases short and J 0 bases short, with 8 bases between. CDR1 and CDR2 (germline): SGHRS, YFSETQ. This CDR3 has 15 residues. The CDR3 region is CASSLESRSTDTQYF. The CDR3 DNA follows: TGCGCCAGCAGCTTGGAAAGCAGGAGCACAGATACGCAGTATTTT.

V usage is TRBV4-1 and J usage is TRBJ1-1; D gene unclear. The CDR3 sequence is 17 residues long. From germline, CDR1 is MGHRA and CDR2 YSYEKL. Trimming took off 4 bases at V and 1 base at J, with 19 bases between the two ends. CDR3 nucleotides: TGCGCCAGCAGCCCTCTTCGGATCACGGCCGCGAACACTGAAGCTTTCTTT. Translation: CASSPLRITAANTEAFF.